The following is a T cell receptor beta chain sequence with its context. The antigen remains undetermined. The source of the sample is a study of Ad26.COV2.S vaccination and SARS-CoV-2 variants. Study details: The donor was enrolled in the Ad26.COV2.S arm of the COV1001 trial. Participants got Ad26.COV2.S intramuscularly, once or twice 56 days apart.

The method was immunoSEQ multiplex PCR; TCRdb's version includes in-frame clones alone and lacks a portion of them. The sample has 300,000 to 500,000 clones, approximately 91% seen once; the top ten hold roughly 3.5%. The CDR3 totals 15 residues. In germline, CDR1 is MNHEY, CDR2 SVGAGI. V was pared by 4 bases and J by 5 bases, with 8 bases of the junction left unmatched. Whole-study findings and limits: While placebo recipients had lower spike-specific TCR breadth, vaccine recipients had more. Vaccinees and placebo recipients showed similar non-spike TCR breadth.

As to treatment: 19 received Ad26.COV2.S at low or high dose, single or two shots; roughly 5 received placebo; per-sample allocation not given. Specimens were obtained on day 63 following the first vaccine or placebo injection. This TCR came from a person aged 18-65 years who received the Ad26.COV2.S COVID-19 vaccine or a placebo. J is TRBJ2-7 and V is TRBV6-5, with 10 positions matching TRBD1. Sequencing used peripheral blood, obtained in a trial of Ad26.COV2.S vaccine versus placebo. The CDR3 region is CASSSTGTGDHEQYF. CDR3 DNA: TGTGCCAGCAGTTCAACCGGGACAGGGGACCACGAGCAGTACTTC.